The 13 T cell receptor beta chains below come from one sample, sequenced in a study of human T cells and chemical hapten exposure. As to time point: patch test 1, 2 weeks after DPC sensitization. Documented treatment: therapeutic diphenylcyclopropenone sensitization with weekly scalp DPC. TCRdb reprocessed the RACE reads via MiXCR and lists one record per CDR3 protein. The data contain around 380,000 distinct CDR3 sequences, approximately 5% of them singletons. The sample in question was whole blood, obtained in connection with sensitization to the hapten diphenylcyclopropenone (DPC). The receptors stem from a woman between 45 and 65 years old with alopecia areata. Some clones in this sample may be carry-over from other donors' samples.

This clonotype was seen a few times. V is TRBV29-1 and J is TRBJ1-2; 8 bases map to TRBD1. The CDR3 sequence is 14 residues long. Trimming took 6 bases from V and 5 from J; bases not matched to a gene: 11. The V gene's germline CDR1 is SQVTM and CDR2 ANQGSEA. CDR3 in DNA: TGCAGCGTCAGTTACCGGGACAGGAGTTATGGCTACACCTTC. It is translated as CSVSYRDRSYGYTF.

This clonotype has only a few counts. The chain joins TRBV24-1 to TRBJ1-4; 7 bases are a match to TRBD1. Losses at the gene ends were 3 bases for V and 6 bases for J; bases not matched to a gene: 6. The CDR3 contains 15 residues. Germline CDR1 reads KGHDR; CDR2 reads SFDVKD. The CDR3 region has the DNA TGTGCCACCAGTGATAACAGGGGAGTGGATGAAAAACTGTTTTTT. Its translation is CATSDNRGVDEKLFF.

This clonotype was seen a few times. The genes are TRBV20-1 and TRBJ2-3; maybe TRBD1 (5 bases). The V end lost 7 bases, the J end lost 1 base, and 12 bases lay between the germline ends. The CDR3 has 13 amino acids. Germline-derived CDR1 and CDR2 are DFQATT and SNEGSKA (reference sequence). The CDR3 spells CSVRGRGTDTQYF. In DNA, the CDR3 is TGCAGTGTAAGGGGTAGGGGCACAGATACGCAGTATTTT.

The sample holds a few counts of this clonotype. V usage is TRBV3-1 and J usage is TRBJ2-7; 7 bases are shared with TRBD1. V dropped 5 bases and J dropped 1; count of bases not matched to a gene: 2. CDR3 length equals 13 residues. Germline CDR1 and CDR2: LGHDT and YNNKEL (reference sequence). Here the CDR3 reads CASSMTGSYEQYF. The CDR3 DNA sequence: TGTGCCAGCAGCATGACAGGGTCCTACGAGCAGTACTTC.

This chain links TRBV2 with TRBJ1-5; the D is unclear. V gave up 4 bases and J gave up 3 bases, with 16 bases separating them. The CDR3 consists of 16 residues. The germline V gene has CDR1 SNHLY and CDR2 FYNNEI. CDR3 region: CASSVRPPSYNQPQHF. In DNA, the CDR3 is TGTGCCAGCAGTGTCCGGCCCCCTAGCTACAATCAGCCCCAGCATTTT.

This clonotype was observed many times. This chain links TRBV15 with TRBJ1-5; D not resolved. Looked up from germline, CDR1 is LNHNV and CDR2 is YYDKDF (reference sequence). The V gene lost 0 bases and the J gene lost 4 bases, with 13 bases spanning the gap. CDR3 length equals 16 residues. The CDR3 loop reads CATSRDQGLVNQPQHF. CDR3 in DNA: TGTGCCACCAGCAGAGATCAAGGTTTGGTGAATCAGCCCCAGCATTTT. Using reference TRBV15 and TRBJ1-5 for the parts outside the CDR3, the full variable domain is DAMVIQNPRYQVTQFGKPVTLSCSQTLNHNVMYWYQQKSSQAPKLLFHYYDKDFNNEADTPDNFQSRRPNTSFCFLDIRSPGLGDTAMYLCATSRDQGLVNQPQHFGDGTRLSIL.

In this sample, this clonotype turned up a few times. V usage is TRBV2 and J usage is TRBJ2-3; possibly TRBD2 for D (6 bases). CDR1 is SNHLY, CDR2 FYNNEI, per germline. With 2 bases removed from V and 2 bases from J, the gap between germline ends came to 11 bases. This CDR3 has 15 residues. CDR3 in amino acids: CASSENGGITDTQYF. The DNA for the CDR3 is TGTGCCAGCAGTGAAAACGGGGGAATCACAGATACGCAGTATTTT.

On this clonotype itself: The conserved phenylalanine or tryptophan is not found at the CDR3 terminus, so this likely reflects a read error. The chain carries TRBV5-4 and TRBJ1-5; no reliable D call. Trimming shortened V by 0 bases and J by 5 bases, and 3 bases separated the two germline ends. The CDR3 is 12 residues long. CDR1 and CDR2 (germline): SGHNT, YYREEE (reference sequence). Here the CDR3 reads CASSLGDQPQHL. CDR3 in DNA: TGTGCCAGCAGCTTGGGTGATCAGCCCCAGCATTTA.

This clonotype was recorded at least ten times. The chain joins TRBV28 to TRBJ1-4; a possible D gene is TRBD1 (5 bases). Germline CDR1 is MDHEN and CDR2 is SYDVKM. CDR3 size: 15 residues. The ends were cut back, 6 bases at V and 5 bases at J, with 16 bases in the middle. CDR3 coding DNA: TGTGCCAGCAGCTACTCTGAGGGGCAAAATGAAAAACTGTTTTTT. Encoded protein: CASSYSEGQNEKLFF.

About this clonotype: Its ends do not fully match the called genes, so a read error is possible. The gene calls are TRBV10-3 and TRBJ2-7, with D unclear. This CDR3 has 13 residues. Germline-derived CDR1 and CDR2 are ENHRY and SYGVKD. The CDR3, as DNA: TGTGCCATCAGTGAAGGTGGTGTCTACGAGCAGTGCTTC. As protein: CAISEGGVYEQCF.

This clonotype was counted ten times or more. J is TRBJ1-5 and V is TRBV7-2, with D hard to call. Trimming took 1 base from V and 7 from J, leaving 11 bases between them. Germline V gene lookup returns CDR1 SGHTA and CDR2 FQGNSA. This CDR3 has 14 amino acids. The CDR3 sequence is CASSLVRGNQPQHF. Written as DNA, the CDR3 is TGTGCCAGCAGCTTAGTACGGGGAAACCAGCCCCAGCATTTT. The variable domain in full, with the rest retrieved from reference TRBV7-2 and TRBJ1-5, is GAGVSQSPSNKVTEKGKDVELRCDPISGHTALYWYRQSLGQGLEFLIYFQGNSAPDKSGLPSDRFSAERTGGSVSTLTIQRTQQEDSAVYLCASSLVRGNQPQHFGDGTRLSIL.

The sample holds a few counts of this clonotype. The chain employs TRBV6-5 and TRBJ2-2, with TRBD2 identical over 10 bases. Looked up from germline, CDR1 is MNHEY and CDR2 is SVGAGI. This CDR3 contains 19 residues. The V and J ends lost 0 bases and 7 bases, in that order; junction bases with no gene match: 14. CDR3 DNA sequence: TGTGCCAGCAGTTACTCATGGGGAGCGGGAGGGTATGTTGGCGGGGAGCTGTTTTTT. It specifies CASSYSWGAGGYVGGELFF.

This clonotype was picked up many times. The chain is built from TRBV3-1 and TRBJ1-4; 12 nucleotides line up with TRBD1. This CDR3 contains 15 residues. In germline, CDR1 is LGHDT, CDR2 YNNKEL (reference sequence). V lost 2 bases and J lost 10; bases outside the gene matches: 5. Here the CDR3 DNA reads TGTGCCAGCAGCCAACCTGGGACAGGGGGCGGAAAACTGTTTTTT. Protein product: CASSQPGTGGGKLFF.